The clone carrying this T cell receptor beta chain has only one observation. Per the original data handling: From reference gene primer amplification, estimates of nucleated cell counts were derived. Data came from immunoSEQ multiplex PCR; TCRdb stores just in-frame clones and leaves some out. V, J and clone size reflect that table, while D and trimming were determined from the DNA. Of about 110,000 clones in the sample, over 75% were seen once. These data are taken from a study of blood T cell repertoires in COVID-19. Study information: Donors in the United States, Italy and Spain gave samples during acute or convalescent COVID-19. T cells, B-cell-depleted T cells, or PBMCs provided the cDNA or gDNA that served as material.

CDR1 GTSNPN and CDR2 SVGIG come from the germline V gene (reference sequence). V dropped 1 base and J dropped 2; count of bases not matched to a gene: 3. The CDR3 is made up of 14 amino acids. The V gene is TRBV30, the J gene TRBJ2-7; 9 positions agree with TRBD1. The receptor was isolated from a woman aged 45-65 years with acute or convalescent COVID-19. Sequenced material: peripheral blood. CDR3 protein: CAWSGTGVPYEQYF. Written as DNA, the CDR3 is TGTGCCTGGAGTGGGACAGGGGTCCCCTACGAGCAGTACTTC.